One sample yielded the 22 T cell receptor beta chains listed below, sequenced in a study of metastatic and nonmetastatic thyroid tumors. Not a single patient had been given any form of treatment at any point before undergoing thyroid surgery. TCRdb reprocessed the PCR reads via MiXCR. Of approximately 50,000 clones listed, roughly 4% were seen once; the top ten hold approximately 9.5%. Sequenced material: blood. These receptors all come from a female donor with papillary thyroid cancer or a benign thyroid nodule (not recorded which). Some clones in this sample may be carry-over from other donors' samples.

This clone came up many times. This chain uses TRBV29-1 with TRBJ2-1; 9 bases are a match to TRBD1. Germline CDR1 SQVTM, CDR2 ANQGSEA. V gave up 7 bases and J gave up 7 bases; unmatched junction bases: 8. The CDR3 sequence is 13 residues long. CDR3 nucleotides: TGCAGCGCCGGACAGGGGAGAGGAAATGAGCAGTTCTTC. Translated, it gives CSAGQGRGNEQFF.

The chain employs TRBV6-4 and TRBJ2-3; 9 bases align to TRBD1. The V gene end was trimmed by 4 bases and the J gene end by 1 base; junction bases not matched to a gene: 0. The CDR3 is made up of 14 amino acids. Germline values: CDR1 MRHNA, CDR2 SNTAGT. The CDR3 loop reads CASSGDRGTDTQYF. CDR3 nucleotides: TGTGCCAGCAGTGGGGACAGGGGCACAGATACGCAGTATTTT.

This clone has at least ten counts. The rearrangement uses TRBV7-9 and TRBJ1-1; 8 bases fit TRBD1. The V gene end was trimmed by 4 bases and the J gene end by 0 bases; junction bases not matched to a gene: 4. The CDR3 runs to 15 residues. Per the germline V gene, CDR1 is SEHNR and CDR2 is FQNEAQ (reference sequence). The CDR3 nucleotides read TGTGCCAGCAGCTCGTTACAGGGGGTGAACACTGAAGCTTTCTTT. Its translation: CASSSLQGVNTEAFF.

Many counts were recorded for this clone. Other nucleotide sequences in the sample specify the same CDR3. The V and J genes are TRBV3-1 and TRBJ2-6; D is possibly TRBD1 (6 bases). The CDR3 sequence is 16 residues long. Trimming removed 3 bases at V and 0 bases at J, with 9 bases between. Germline values: CDR1 LGHDT, CDR2 YNNKEL (reference sequence). CDR3 bases: TGTGCCAGCAGCCATGACAGGACCTCTGGGGCCAACGTCCTGACTTTC. Amino acids: CASSHDRTSGANVLTF. The variable domain in full, completed from reference TRBV3-1 and TRBJ2-6, reads DTAVSQTPKYLVTQMGNDKSIKCEQNLGHDTMYWYKQDSKKFLKIMFSYNNKELIINETVPNRFSPKSPDKAHLNLHINSLELGDSAVYFCASSHDRTSGANVLTFGAGSRLTVL.

In its sample, this clone was seen a few times. Just one base apart from a much larger clone, this may be a read error. The J gene is TRBJ2-7, the V gene TRBV9, with D uncertain. CDR3 size: 14 residues. Trimming removed 4 bases from V and 1 base from J, with 12 bases in between. Germline lookup yields CDR1 SGDLS and CDR2 YYNGEE. The CDR3 loop is CASSSELGSYEQYF. The CDR3 bases are TGTGCCAGCAGCTCGGAGCTGGGGTCCTACGAGCAGTACTTC.

This clone appeared a few times. This CDR3 reads CASSYPGSYNEQFF. The CDR3 DNA reads TGTGCCAGCAGTTACCCAGGCTCCTACAATGAGCAGTTCTTC. This sequence joins TRBV6-2 or TRBV6-3 and TRBJ2-1, with D unclear. Looked up from germline, CDR1 is MNHEY and CDR2 is SVGEGT. CDR3 length equals 14 residues. V was cut by 2 bases and J by 0 bases, with 5 bases left in between.

In regard to this clone: The CDR3 does not close with the conserved phenylalanine or tryptophan, likely indicating a read error. The rearrangement links TRBV15 to TRBJ1-1; D is unresolved. V was cut by 0 bases and J by 1 base, with 9 bases left in between. The germline CDR1 and CDR2 sequences are LNHNV and YYDKDF (reference sequence). This CDR3 has 15 residues. The CDR3 region is CATSRDLSGNTEAFL. The CDR3 nucleotides read TGTGCCACCAGCAGAGATCTATCGGGGAACACTGAAGCTTTCTTG.

This clone came up a few times. The CDR3 region has the DNA TGTGCCAGCAGCCCCGGGACTAGCGGGGAGCTGTTTTTT. Translating it yields CASSPGTSGELFF. The rearrangement uses TRBV6-1 and TRBJ2-2, with 8 bases identical to TRBD2. Germline V gene data show CDR1 as MNHNS and CDR2 as SASEGT. The length of the CDR3 is 13 residues. The V gene end was trimmed by 6 bases and the J gene end by 7 bases; junction bases not matched to a gene: 4.

This clone was detected many times. This rearrangement joins TRBV29-1 to TRBJ1-4, with 7 nucleotides matching TRBD1. V lost 7 bases to trimming and J lost 3 bases; unmatched junction nucleotides: 2. Germline V gives CDR1 SQVTM, CDR2 ANQGSEA. The CDR3 length is 12 residues. CDR3 amino acids: CSAGQPNEKLFF. CDR3 bases: TGCAGCGCGGGACAGCCTAATGAAAAACTGTTTTTT.

This clone was detected many times. The rearrangement uses TRBV24-1 and TRBJ2-3, with D possibly TRBD1 on 6 matching bases. Trimming took off 3 bases at V and 3 bases at J, with 18 bases between the two ends. The CDR3 runs 17 residues. The V gene's germline CDR1 is KGHDR and CDR2 SFDVKD. The CDR3 DNA follows: TGTGCCACCAGTGATCGACGATCGAGTCAGGGGACAGATACGCAGTATTTT. As protein: CATSDRRSSQGTDTQYF.

This clone has at least ten counts. The chain combines TRBV4-1 with TRBJ2-1, with 12 bases aligning to TRBD2. The CDR3 is 19 amino acids. J lost 8 bases, V lost 0 bases, and 14 bases had no gene match. Germline CDR1 is MGHRA and CDR2 is YSYEKL. CDR3 DNA sequence: TGCGCCAGCAGCCAAGACCTAGCGGGAGGGGGTTATAAGCGGGATGAGCAGTTCTTC. This translates into CASSQDLAGGGYKRDEQFF.

The chain joins TRBV2 to TRBJ1-2; D is ambiguous. Germline values: CDR1 SNHLY, CDR2 FYNNEI. The CDR3 has 15 amino acids. Trimming stripped 2 bases from V and 1 base from J, with 11 bases between. The CDR3 here is CASSEFDALNYGYTF. CDR3 nucleotides: TGTGCCAGCAGTGAATTCGACGCCCTTAACTATGGCTACACCTTC.

This clone was counted many times. Being one base from a much bigger clone, this may be a read error. V gene TRBV6-1 combines with J gene TRBJ1-5, with 7 bases lining up with TRBD1. This CDR3 region has 13 residues. V shed 7 bases and J 6 bases; nucleotides not matched to a gene: 6. Germline-derived CDR1 and CDR2 are MNHNS and SASEGT. This chain's CDR3 is CASIQGGAQPQHF. The CDR3 nucleotides are TGTGCCAGCATCCAGGGGGGAGCTCAGCCCCAGCATTTT.

This clone has ten or more counts. The chain has TRBV29-1 and TRBJ1-5; tentative D call: TRBD1 (5 bases). The CDR3 contains 11 residues. V was shortened by 3 bases and J by 11 bases, with 11 bases between the two germline ends. The V gene's germline CDR1 is SQVTM and CDR2 ANQGSEA. The CDR3 nucleotides are TGCAGCGTTGATGGGGGGGAAGCCCAGCATTTT. It encodes CSVDGGEAQHF.

The table lists this clone with a few counts. The rearrangement joins TRBV14 to TRBJ2-1; D is possibly TRBD1 (6 bases). Trimming left V 3 bases short and J 7 bases short, with 16 bases between. CDR1 is SGHDN and CDR2 is FVKESK in the germline V gene. The CDR3 sequence is 15 residues long. The CDR3 nucleotides read TGTGCCAGCAGCCACACAGGGTTGAGGGGGAATGAGCAGTTCTTC. Protein product: CASSHTGLRGNEQFF. The whole variable domain, remainder taken from reference TRBV14 and TRBJ2-1, is EAGVTQFPSHSVIEKGQTVTLRCDPISGHDNLYWYRRVMGKEIKFLLHFVKESKQDESGMPNNRFLAERTGGTYSTLKVQPAELEDSGVYFCASSHTGLRGNEQFFGPGTRLTVL.

In this sample, this clone turned up many times. This chain links TRBV19 with TRBJ1-2; 7 bases agree with TRBD1. The length of the CDR3 is 17 residues. J lost 3 bases, V lost 3 bases, and 13 bases had no gene match. Germline V gene lookup returns CDR1 LNHDA and CDR2 SQIVND (reference sequence). DNA for the CDR3: TGTGCCAGTAGTATCACCTTTCTCCAGGGGGGGGACTATGGCTACACCTTC. Protein: CASSITFLQGGDYGYTF. Looking up the rest from reference TRBV19 and TRBJ1-2 gives the full variable domain: DGGITQSPKYLFRKEGQNVTLSCEQNLNHDAMYWYRQDPGQGLRLIYYSQIVNDFQKGDIAEGYSVSREKKESFPLTVTSAQKNPTAFYLCASSITFLQGGDYGYTFGSGTRLTVV.

This clone was seen just once. The chain links TRBV19 to TRBJ1-3; D is uncertain. Germline V CDR1 and CDR2: LNHDA, SQIVND (reference sequence). The V gene lost 5 bases and the J gene lost 9 bases, with 11 bases spanning the gap. The CDR3 runs to 12 residues. CDR3 sequence reads: CASSVQRVTIYF. The CDR3 region has the DNA TGTGCCAGTAGTGTCCAGCGGGTCACCATATATTTT.

This clone was counted ten times or more. This chain joins TRBV27 and TRBJ2-7; a possible D gene is TRBD2 (6 bases). CDR3 size: 13 residues. Per germline, CDR1 MNHEY and CDR2 SMNVEV (reference sequence). V was shortened by 1 base and J by 3 bases, with 7 bases between the two germline ends. As DNA, the CDR3 is TGTGCCAGCAGTTTATTAGCGGACTACGAGCAGTACTTC. Its protein is CASSLLADYEQYF.

The V call is TRBV2, the J call TRBJ1-1; TRBD1 matches at 7 bases. V lost 5 bases and J lost 6; bases outside the gene matches: 6. This CDR3 comprises 13 residues. Per germline, CDR1 SNHLY and CDR2 FYNNEI. In DNA, the CDR3 is TGTGCCAGCAGTCAGGACAGGTCCTCTGAAGCTTTCTTT. It encodes CASSQDRSSEAFF.

This clone was picked up many times. Since a much larger clone is just one base distant, this may be a read error. The chain uses TRBV5-1 and TRBJ2-3, with D possibly being TRBD1 or TRBD2 (5 bases each). V lost 2 bases, J lost 14 bases, and 21 bases lay in between. The CDR3 is 14 residues long. CDR1 SGHRS and CDR2 YFSETQ come from the germline V gene. CDR3 sequence: CASSLGASREARYF. CDR3 DNA sequence: TGCGCCAGCAGCTTAGGGGCTAGCCGAGAGGCGCGGTATTTT.

The chain combines TRBV6-2 or TRBV6-3 with TRBJ2-7; tentatively, D is TRBD1 or TRBD2 (5 bases each). This CDR3 comprises 16 residues. CDR1 is MNHEY, CDR2 SVGEGT, per germline. The V end lost 6 bases, the J end lost 3 bases, and 21 bases lay between the germline ends. The CDR3 coding sequence is TGTGCCAGCAGGGGACGGGGCACCGGCAGCTACTACGAGCAGTACTTC. Encoded protein: CASRGRGTGSYYEQYF.

CDR3 bases: TGCGCCAGCGATGCCTGGACAGCGAACACCGGGGAGCTGTTTTTT. It is translated as CASDAWTANTGELFF. This sequence joins TRBV5-1 and TRBJ2-2; perhaps TRBD1 as D (6 bases). The germline V gene has CDR1 SGHRS and CDR2 YFSETQ. V was clipped by 7 bases and J by 0 bases, with 13 bases between them. The CDR3 is 15 amino acids.